The clone carrying this T cell receptor beta chain was seen more than once but under ten times. Its antigen is unknown. The 5'RACE template-switching step produced TCR cDNA and added a universal primer site and UMIs. TCRdb reprocessed the 5' RACE reads with MiXCR, giving one entry per CDR3 protein. The data contain about 300,000 distinct CDR3 sequences, about 4% of them seen just once; the ten biggest clones take up roughly 24%. The data stem from a study of T cells after yellow fever vaccination. General study results and limits: Just a small share of clonotypes turned up in the CD4 compartment as well as the CD8 compartment. Abundant clonotypes from the bulk population could get into FACS-sorted repertoires as contaminants. Reappearance after the booster was seen for most primary-vaccination clones, at 95% to 96% CD4 and 85% to 90% CD8.

Trimming removed 4 bases from V and 12 bases from J, with 4 bases in between. CDR1 and CDR2 from the germline V gene are MDHEN and SYDVKM. The CDR3 consists of 8 residues. The sample here was PBMCs, taken 5 days after the yellow fever booster vaccination. V is TRBV28 and J is TRBJ2-7; no reliable D call. The source is a man aged 18 to 35 who received the YFV17D yellow fever vaccine. Here the CDR3 DNA reads TGTGCCAGCAGTTCGAGGTACGTC. As protein: CASSSRYV.